These 23 T cell receptor beta chains were sequenced from one sample in a study of cytomegalovirus exposure and HLA in healthy donors. It was with 60 Vbeta and 13 Jbeta primers that the PCR ran. Method: immunoSEQ multiplex PCR; TCRdb's copy keeps in-frame clones and lacks some. Among fewer than 150,000 clones listed, 80% were seen once. Sequenced sample: PBMCs. The receptor set was obtained from a female donor in good health and CMV-seronegative.

The chain couples TRBV28 to TRBJ1-5; 10 bases align to TRBD1. This CDR3 has 15 amino acids. CDR1 is MDHEN, CDR2 SYDVKM, per germline. V gave up 6 bases and J gave up 5 bases; unmatched junction bases: 7. The CDR3 sequence is CASSGWTGGDQPQHF. The CDR3 DNA follows: TGTGCCAGCAGCGGGTGGACAGGGGGGGATCAGCCCCAGCATTTT.

V usage is TRBV27 and J usage is TRBJ1-2; D is possibly TRBD1 (6 bases). This CDR3 spans 16 amino acids. Germline V gene sequence: CDR1 MNHEY, CDR2 SMNVEV (reference sequence). The V and J ends lost 1 base and 8 bases respectively, with 20 bases between them. The CDR3 loop is CASSLYRDSRGLGYTF. CDR3 bases: TGTGCCAGCAGTTTATACCGGGATTCGAGGGGGTTAGGCTACACCTTC.

J is TRBJ2-3 and V is TRBV5-4; 9 bases line up with TRBD1. The trim removed 2 bases at V and 4 bases at J, leaving 8 bases unmatched. Per the germline V gene, CDR1 is SGHNT and CDR2 is YYREEE (reference sequence). The CDR3 is 16 residues long. Here the CDR3 DNA reads TGTGCCAGCAGCTTAGGGACAGGGACCTCCCCAGATACGCAGTATTTT. Translation gives CASSLGTGTSPDTQYF.

The rearrangement joins TRBV12-2 to TRBJ2-7; whether TRBD2, the table's D call, matches the DNA was not checked. TRBV12-2 is a pseudogene segment. The CDR3 loop spans 16 amino acids. The CDR3 is CASRMEERGNSYEQYF. The DNA of the CDR3 is TGTGCAAGTCGCATGGAGGAGCGCGGGAACTCCTACGAGCAGTACTTC.

The rearrangement links TRBV25-1 to TRBJ1-1; 7 nucleotides align to TRBD1. CDR3 size: 16 residues. CDR1 MGHDK and CDR2 SYGVNS come from the germline V gene. Trimming at V came to 1 base and at J to 3 bases, leaving 8 bases not matched to a gene. In nucleotides, the CDR3 is TGTGCCAGCAGTGAATCGGGAGGGGGCAGGGACACTGAAGCTTTCTTT. Protein: CASSESGGGRDTEAFF.

The chain carries TRBV28 and TRBJ2-5, with TRBD2 matching over 7 bases. Germline V gene lookup returns CDR1 MDHEN and CDR2 SYDVKM. Trimming removed 2 bases from V and 5 bases from J; junction bases left unmatched: 8. The CDR3 runs to 15 residues. The CDR3 sequence: CASSLPHGGGETQYF. The CDR3, as DNA: TGTGCCAGCAGTTTACCCCACGGGGGAGGGGAGACCCAGTACTTC.

The chain carries TRBV2 and TRBJ2-7, with D perhaps matching TRBD1 (6 bases). Trimming removed 5 bases from V and 3 bases from J, with 17 bases in between. This CDR3 region has 15 residues. The germline V gene has CDR1 SNHLY and CDR2 FYNNEI. The CDR3 DNA is TGTGCCAGCAGTTTTGATCGACAGGTCCGCTACGAGCAGTACTTC. This gives the protein CASSFDRQVRYEQYF. Together with reference TRBV2 and TRBJ2-7, the CDR3 gives the full variable domain: EPEVTQTPSHQVTQMGQEVILRCVPISNHLYFYWYRQILGQKVEFLVSFYNNEISEKSEIFDDQFSVERPDGSNFTLKIRSTKLEDSAMYFCASSFDRQVRYEQYFGPGTRLTVT.

V is TRBV7-2 and J is TRBJ1-5; TRBD1 matches at 9 bases. The CDR3 runs 14 residues. V trimming: 5 bases; J trimming: 4 bases; junction bases outside the gene matches: 3. The germline V gene encodes CDR1 SGHTA and CDR2 FQGNSA. The CDR3 loop reads CASSGDRVNQPQHF. DNA for the CDR3: TGTGCCAGCAGCGGGGACAGGGTTAATCAGCCCCAGCATTTT.

Here the CDR3 reads CASSVGTGATEAFF. The CDR3 DNA sequence: TGTGCCAGCAGCGTTGGGACAGGGGCCACTGAAGCTTTCTTT. V and J are TRBV9 and TRBJ1-1; 10 nucleotides match TRBD1. The germline gives CDR1 SGDLS, CDR2 YYNGEE. The CDR3 spans 14 residues. With 2 bases clipped from V and 4 bases from J, the junction kept 2 bases outside the gene matches. The full variable domain, with the rest looked up from reference TRBV9 and TRBJ1-1, is DSGVTQTPKHLITATGQRVTLRCSPRSGDLSVYWYQQSLDQGLQFLIQYYNGEERAKGNILERFSAQQFPDLHSELNLSSLELGDSALYFCASSVGTGATEAFFGQGTRLTVV.

The chain employs TRBV7-3 and TRBJ2-1, with TRBD2 matching over 8 bases. The CDR3 has 15 amino acids. The germline V gene encodes CDR1 SGHTA and CDR2 FQGTGA. V shed 6 bases and J 4 bases; nucleotides not matched to a gene: 8. The CDR3 DNA reads TGTGCCAGCAGTCCCGAAGCGGGAGTGTACAATGAGCAGTTCTTC. It yields the protein CASSPEAGVYNEQFF.

This chain links TRBV5-4 with TRBJ2-7, with D hard to call. In germline, CDR1 is SGHNT, CDR2 YYREEE (reference sequence). V lost 0 bases and J 4 bases, leaving 8 bases between the germline ends. CDR3 length: 13 amino acids. CDR3 loop: CASSLVGDYEQYF. For the CDR3, the DNA is TGTGCCAGCAGCTTGGTGGGCGATTACGAGCAGTACTTC.

The genes are TRBV6-1 and TRBJ2-1, with TRBD2 matching 10 bases. With 3 bases clipped from V and 8 bases from J, the junction kept 4 bases outside the gene matches. CDR1 and CDR2 (germline): MNHNS, SASEGT. The CDR3 runs to 14 residues. This CDR3 reads CASSDGTSVYEQFF. Here the CDR3 DNA reads TGTGCCAGCAGTGATGGGACTAGCGTTTATGAGCAGTTCTTC.

The count of this clone is one. The chain employs TRBV5-4 and TRBJ2-6, with D unclear. The V end was cut by 4 bases, the J end by 7 bases, with 18 bases between. The length of the CDR3 is 16 residues. CDR1 and CDR2 from the germline V gene are SGHNT and YYREEE (reference sequence). CDR3 nucleotides: TGTGCCAGCAGCCTTGACTCGCAGTTGAAAGCCAACGTCCTGACTTTC. Translation gives CASSLDSQLKANVLTF.

This clone was seen more than once but under ten times. The chain combines TRBV11-2 with TRBJ2-7, with 11 bases fitting TRBD1. V lost 3 bases, J lost 2 bases, and 3 bases stayed unmatched. The CDR3 runs to 15 residues. The germline gives CDR1 SGHAT, CDR2 FQNNGV. The CDR3 sequence is CASSLGQGDAYEQYF. The CDR3, as DNA: TGTGCCAGCAGCTTGGGACAGGGGGATGCCTACGAGCAGTACTTC. Looking up the rest from reference TRBV11-2 and TRBJ2-7 gives the full variable domain: EAGVAQSPRYKIIEKRQSVAFWCNPISGHATLYWYQQILGQGPKLLIQFQNNGVVDDSQLPKDRFSAERLKGVDSTLKIQPAKLEDSAVYLCASSLGQGDAYEQYFGPGTRLTVT.

V and J are TRBV5-8 and TRBJ2-1; D possibly corresponds to TRBD1 (6 bases). V was clipped by 6 bases and J by 4 bases, with 20 bases between them. The CDR3 sequence is 16 residues long. Looked up from germline, CDR1 is SGHTS and CDR2 is YDEGEE. DNA of the CDR3: TGTGCCAGCACCATTGGGGGTGCCGGGACATACAATGAGCAGTTCTTC. The encoded protein is CASTIGGAGTYNEQFF.

This clone was detected a few times. The chain links TRBV7-2 to TRBJ2-3; D remains ambiguous. V lost 5 bases and J lost 2, with 5 bases in between. Looked up from germline, CDR1 is SGHTA and CDR2 is FQGNSA. The CDR3 runs to 12 residues. CDR3 region: CASSLYTDTQYF. Here the CDR3 DNA reads TGTGCCAGCAGCCTATACACAGATACGCAGTATTTT.

The rearrangement uses TRBV5-1 and TRBJ1-2; 10 nucleotides match TRBD1. V gave up 3 bases and J gave up 4 bases; unmatched junction bases: 9. This CDR3 has 16 amino acids. Germline assignment: CDR1 SGHRS and CDR2 YFSETQ. CDR3 nucleotide sequence: TGCGCCAGCAGCTCGACAGGGGGCGGTCTGAGCTATGGCTACACCTTC. Its translation is CASSSTGGGLSYGYTF.

This clone was detected only once. This sequence joins TRBV27 and TRBJ1-2; maybe TRBD1 (6 bases). CDR3 size: 12 residues. V was clipped by 6 bases and J by 7 bases, with 12 bases between them. CDR1 and CDR2 from the germline V gene are MNHEY and SMNVEV (reference sequence). CDR3 protein: CASRQGALGYTF. The CDR3 nucleotides read TGTGCCAGCAGACAGGGAGCCCTTGGCTACACCTTC.

The V and J genes are TRBV6-5 and TRBJ1-2; 7 bases are a match to TRBD1. CDR1 and CDR2 from the germline V gene are MNHEY and SVGAGI. The CDR3 extends over 14 amino acids. The junction had 8 bases not matched to a gene; V was cut back by 6 bases and J by 4 bases. Here the CDR3 reads CASRRGDSSYGYTF. In nucleotides, the CDR3 is TGTGCCAGCAGACGCGGGGACAGCAGCTATGGCTACACCTTC.

The chain carries TRBV10-3 and TRBJ1-1; D unresolved. V lost 3 bases and J 1 base, leaving 6 bases between the germline ends. Germline V CDR1 and CDR2: ENHRY, SYGVKD. This CDR3 is 13 amino acids long. CDR3 residues: CAISEAGNTEAFF. The CDR3 coding sequence is TGTGCCATCAGTGAAGCTGGGAACACTGAAGCTTTCTTT.

This chain connects TRBV7-9 to TRBJ1-2, with D maybe TRBD1 (5 bases). V dropped 1 base and J dropped 3 bases, with 18 bases sitting between them. Germline V lookup: CDR1 SEHNR, CDR2 FQNEAQ (reference sequence). The CDR3 consists of 17 residues. Here the CDR3 DNA reads TGTGCCAGCAGCTTAGAGGGGCCGTACCGGGCAGACTATGGCTACACCTTC. Translation: CASSLEGPYRADYGYTF. Complete variable domain (other parts from reference TRBV7-9 and TRBJ1-2): DTGVSQNPRHKITKRGQNVTFRCDPISEHNRLYWYRQTLGQGPEFLTYFQNEAQLEKSRLLSDRFSAERPKGSFSTLEIQRTEQGDSAMYLCASSLEGPYRADYGYTFGSGTRLTVV.

This clone was recorded once. The V and J genes are TRBV4-2 and TRBJ1-3, with unresolved D. V was trimmed by 0 bases and J by 0 bases, leaving 9 bases between them. Germline CDR1 reads LGHNA; CDR2 reads YNFKEQ. The CDR3 spans 16 residues. Here the CDR3 DNA reads TGTGCCAGCAGCCAAGAGGAGATTCTCTCTGGAAACACCATATATTTT. It is translated as CASSQEEILSGNTIYF.

The table lists this clone with a count of one. This chain links TRBV19 with TRBJ1-1; TRBD1 matches at 10 bases. The CDR3 is 19 residues long. V dropped 6 bases and J dropped 1; count of bases not matched to a gene: 17. CDR1 LNHDA and CDR2 SQIVND come from the germline V gene (reference sequence). The CDR3 DNA reads TGTGCCAGTAGACAAAAGGAGACAGGGGGCAGATTCGGGAACACTGAAGCTTTCTTT. Its translation is CASRQKETGGRFGNTEAFF.